This TCR beta chain was sequenced during a study of cytomegalovirus exposure and HLA in healthy donors. Note on this clone: Its antigen remains unidentified.

The study's findings and limits: Rarity marked most TCR sequences, yet some public TCRs occurred in many donors. Researchers counted roughly 160 TCR beta chains as cytomegalovirus-associated.

This CDR3 comprises 14 residues. Germline V gene sequence: CDR1 SEHNR, CDR2 FQNEAQ (reference sequence). With 4 bases clipped from V and 8 bases from J, the junction kept 5 bases outside the gene matches. This table comes from immunoSEQ multiplex PCR, and its TCRdb copy is limited to in-frame clones, with some not included. The data show some 170,000 clones, about 83% seen once. This chain links TRBV7-9 with TRBJ1-6, with TRBD1 matching over 7 bases. The TCR sequence derives from a woman aged 30 to 39 in good health and CMV-seronegative. What was sequenced was PBMCs. The CDR3 is CASSSVQGDSPLHF. CDR3 DNA: TGTGCCAGCAGCTCAGTCCAGGGGGATTCACCCCTCCACTTT.